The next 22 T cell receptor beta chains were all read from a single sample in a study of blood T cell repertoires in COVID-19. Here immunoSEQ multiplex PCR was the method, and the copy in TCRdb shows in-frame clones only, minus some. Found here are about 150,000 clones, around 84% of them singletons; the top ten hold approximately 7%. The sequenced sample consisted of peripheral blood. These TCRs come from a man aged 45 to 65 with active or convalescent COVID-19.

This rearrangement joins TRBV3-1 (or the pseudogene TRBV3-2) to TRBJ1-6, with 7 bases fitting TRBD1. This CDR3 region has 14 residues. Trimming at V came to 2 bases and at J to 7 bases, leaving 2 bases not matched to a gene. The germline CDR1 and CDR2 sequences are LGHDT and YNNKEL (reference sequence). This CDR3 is CASSQKQGNSPLHF. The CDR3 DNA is TGTGCCAGCAGCCAAAAACAGGGGAATTCACCCCTCCACTTT.

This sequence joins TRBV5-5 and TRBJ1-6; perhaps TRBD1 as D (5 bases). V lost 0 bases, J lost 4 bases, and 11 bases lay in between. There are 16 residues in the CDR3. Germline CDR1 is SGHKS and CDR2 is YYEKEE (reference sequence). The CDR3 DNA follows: TGTGCCAGCAGCTTGGGGGGCGCGGGGTATAATTCACCCCTCCACTTT. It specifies CASSLGGAGYNSPLHF.

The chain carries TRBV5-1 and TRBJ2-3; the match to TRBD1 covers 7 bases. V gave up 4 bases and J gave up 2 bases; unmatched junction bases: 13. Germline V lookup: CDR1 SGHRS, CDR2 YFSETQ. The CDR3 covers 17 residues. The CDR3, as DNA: TGCGCCAGCAGCCTGAGACAGGGAACCATTCTCACAGATACGCAGTATTTT. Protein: CASSLRQGTILTDTQYF. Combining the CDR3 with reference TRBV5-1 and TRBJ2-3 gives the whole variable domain KAGVTQTPRYLIKTRGQQVTLSCSPISGHRSVSWYQQTPGQGLQFLFEYFSETQRNKGNFPGRFSGRQFSNSRSEMNVSTLELGDSALYLCASSLRQGTILTDTQYFGPGTRLTVL.

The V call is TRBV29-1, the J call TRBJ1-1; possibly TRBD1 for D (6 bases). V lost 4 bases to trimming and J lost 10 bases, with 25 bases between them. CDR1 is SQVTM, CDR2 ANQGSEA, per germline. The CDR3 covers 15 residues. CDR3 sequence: CSVGWTGSPQGGAFF. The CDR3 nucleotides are TGCAGCGTTGGTTGGACGGGCAGTCCCCAAGGGGGAGCTTTCTTT.

Written as DNA, the CDR3 is TGTGCCAGCTCACTATACGGGAACACCGGGGAGCTGTTTTTT. Translated, it gives CASSLYGNTGELFF. J is TRBJ2-2 and V is TRBV18; D not resolved. The CDR3 is 14 amino acids. Germline CDR1 and CDR2: KGHSH and LQKENI. Deletions cut 4 bases from V and 1 base from J, with 7 bases between.

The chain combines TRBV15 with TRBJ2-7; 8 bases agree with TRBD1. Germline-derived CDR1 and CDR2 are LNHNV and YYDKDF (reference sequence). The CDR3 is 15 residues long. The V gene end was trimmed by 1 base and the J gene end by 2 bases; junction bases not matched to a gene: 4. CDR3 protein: CATSRGPDRAYEQYF. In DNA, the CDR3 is TGTGCCACCAGCAGAGGGCCGGACAGGGCCTACGAGCAGTACTTC.

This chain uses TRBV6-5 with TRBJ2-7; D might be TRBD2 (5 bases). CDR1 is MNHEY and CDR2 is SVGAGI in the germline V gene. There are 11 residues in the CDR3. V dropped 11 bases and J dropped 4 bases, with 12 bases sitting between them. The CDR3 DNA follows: TGTGCCGTTGCAGGCGGGTACGAGCAGTACTTC. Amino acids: CAVAGGYEQYF.

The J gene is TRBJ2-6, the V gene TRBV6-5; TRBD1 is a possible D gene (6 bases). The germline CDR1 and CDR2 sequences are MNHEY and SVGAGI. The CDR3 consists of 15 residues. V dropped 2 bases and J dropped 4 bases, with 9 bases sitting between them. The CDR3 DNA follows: TGTGCCAGCAGTTACGGGGGCGCGGGGGCCAACGTCCTGACTTTC. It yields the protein CASSYGGAGANVLTF.

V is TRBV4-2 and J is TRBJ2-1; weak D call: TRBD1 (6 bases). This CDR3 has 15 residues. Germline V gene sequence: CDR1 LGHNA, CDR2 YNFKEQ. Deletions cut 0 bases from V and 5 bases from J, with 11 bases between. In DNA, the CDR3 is TGTGCCAGCAGCCAAGATGGGGGCGGCCACAATGAGCAGTTCTTC. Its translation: CASSQDGGGHNEQFF.

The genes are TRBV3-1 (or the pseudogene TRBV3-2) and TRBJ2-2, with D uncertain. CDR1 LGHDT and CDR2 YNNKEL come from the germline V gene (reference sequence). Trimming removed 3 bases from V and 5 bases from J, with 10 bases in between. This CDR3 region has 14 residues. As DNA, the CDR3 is TGTGCCAGCAGCCAGGGCGTCGGTACCGGGGAGCTGTTTTTT. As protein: CASSQGVGTGELFF.

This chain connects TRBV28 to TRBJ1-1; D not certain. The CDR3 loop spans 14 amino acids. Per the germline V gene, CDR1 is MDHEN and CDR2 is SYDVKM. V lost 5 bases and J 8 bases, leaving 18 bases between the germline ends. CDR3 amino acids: CASSPADGGFEAFF. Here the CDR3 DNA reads TGTGCCAGCAGTCCCGCGGACGGAGGATTCGAAGCTTTCTTT. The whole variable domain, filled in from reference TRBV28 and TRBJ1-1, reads DVKVTQSSRYLVKRTGEKVFLECVQDMDHENMFWYRQDPGLGLRLIYFSYDVKMKEKGDIPEGYSVSREKKERFSLILESASTNQTSMYLCASSPADGGFEAFFGQGTRLTVV.

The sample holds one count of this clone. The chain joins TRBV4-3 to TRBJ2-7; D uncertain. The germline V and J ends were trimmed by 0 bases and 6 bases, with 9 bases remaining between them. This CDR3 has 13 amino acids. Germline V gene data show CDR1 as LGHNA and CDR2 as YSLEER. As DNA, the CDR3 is TGCGCCAGCAGCCAAGATCCCGAGCGCGAGCAGTACTTC. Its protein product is CASSQDPEREQYF.

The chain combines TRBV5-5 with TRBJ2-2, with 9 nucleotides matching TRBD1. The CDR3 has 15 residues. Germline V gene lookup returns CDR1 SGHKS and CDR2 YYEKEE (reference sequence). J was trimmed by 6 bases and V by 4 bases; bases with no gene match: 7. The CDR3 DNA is TGTGCCAGCAGCAAACAGGGACAGGGCTCCGGGGAGCTGTTTTTT. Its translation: CASSKQGQGSGELFF.

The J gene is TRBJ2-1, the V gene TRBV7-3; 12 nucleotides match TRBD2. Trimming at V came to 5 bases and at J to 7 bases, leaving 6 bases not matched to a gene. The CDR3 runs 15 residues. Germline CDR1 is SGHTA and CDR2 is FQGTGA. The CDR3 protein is CASSPRTSGINEQFF. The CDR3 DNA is TGTGCCAGCAGCCCCCGGACTAGCGGGATAAATGAGCAGTTCTTC. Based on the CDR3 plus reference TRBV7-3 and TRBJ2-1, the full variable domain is GAGVSQTPSNKVTEKGKYVELRCDPISGHTALYWYRQSLGQGPEFLIYFQGTGAADDSGLPNDRFFAVRPEGSVSTLKIQRTERGDSAVYLCASSPRTSGINEQFFGPGTRLTVL.

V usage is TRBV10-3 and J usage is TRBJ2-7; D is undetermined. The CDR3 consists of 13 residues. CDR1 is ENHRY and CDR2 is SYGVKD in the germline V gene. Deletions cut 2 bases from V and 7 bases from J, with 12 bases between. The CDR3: CAISEGTPEEQYF. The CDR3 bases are TGTGCCATCAGTGAGGGTACGCCGGAGGAGCAGTACTTC.

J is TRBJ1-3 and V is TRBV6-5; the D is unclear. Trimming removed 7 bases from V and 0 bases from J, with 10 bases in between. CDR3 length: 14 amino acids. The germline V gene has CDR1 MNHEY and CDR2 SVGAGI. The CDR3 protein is CASKHADSGNTIYF. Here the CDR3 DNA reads TGTGCCAGCAAACATGCGGACTCTGGAAACACCATATATTTT.

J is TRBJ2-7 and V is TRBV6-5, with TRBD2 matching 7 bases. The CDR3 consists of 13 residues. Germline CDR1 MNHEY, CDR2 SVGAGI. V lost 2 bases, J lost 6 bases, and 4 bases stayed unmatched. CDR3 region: CASSYGRGSEQYF. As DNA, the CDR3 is TGTGCCAGCAGTTACGGGAGGGGCTCCGAGCAGTACTTC.

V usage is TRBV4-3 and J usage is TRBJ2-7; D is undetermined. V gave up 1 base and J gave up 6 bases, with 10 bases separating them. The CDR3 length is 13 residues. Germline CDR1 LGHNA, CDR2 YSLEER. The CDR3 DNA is TGCGCCAGCAGCCAAGCTAACTATGGCGAGCAGTACTTC. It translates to CASSQANYGEQYF.

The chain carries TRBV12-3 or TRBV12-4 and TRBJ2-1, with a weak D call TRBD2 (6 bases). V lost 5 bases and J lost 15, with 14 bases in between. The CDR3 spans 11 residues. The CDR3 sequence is CASSLGTVRFF. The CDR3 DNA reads TGTGCCAGCAGTCTGGGGACTGTGAGGTTCTTC.

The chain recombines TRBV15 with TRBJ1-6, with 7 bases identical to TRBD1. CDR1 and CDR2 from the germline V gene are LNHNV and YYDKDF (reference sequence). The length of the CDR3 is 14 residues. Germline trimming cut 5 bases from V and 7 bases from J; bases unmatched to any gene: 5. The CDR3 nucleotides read TGTGCCACCAGCTCGGGACAGCCGAATTCACCCCTCCACTTT. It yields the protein CATSSGQPNSPLHF.

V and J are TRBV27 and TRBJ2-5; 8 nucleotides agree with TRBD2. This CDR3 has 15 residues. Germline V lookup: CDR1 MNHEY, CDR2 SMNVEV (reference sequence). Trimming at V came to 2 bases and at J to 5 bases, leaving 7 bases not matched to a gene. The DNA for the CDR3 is TGTGCCAGCAGTTTAGCGGGAGGAGGAAAGGAGACCCAGTACTTC. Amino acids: CASSLAGGGKETQYF.

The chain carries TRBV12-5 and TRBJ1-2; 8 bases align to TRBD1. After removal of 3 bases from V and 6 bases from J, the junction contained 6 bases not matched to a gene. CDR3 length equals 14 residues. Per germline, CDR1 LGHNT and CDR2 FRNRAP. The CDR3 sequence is CASGFSADRDGYTF. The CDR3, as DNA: TGTGCTAGTGGTTTCTCCGCGGACAGGGATGGCTACACCTTC. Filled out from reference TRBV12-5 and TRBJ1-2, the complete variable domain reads DARVTQTPRHKVTEMGQEVTMRCQPILGHNTVFWYRQTMMQGLELLAYFRNRAPLDDSGMPKDRFSAEMPDATLATLKIQPSEPRDSAVYFCASGFSADRDGYTFGSGTRLTVV.